A single sample gave rise to the 25 T cell receptor beta chains below, sequenced in a study of T cells in Graves' hyperthyroidism and ophthalmopathy. Researchers amplified the TCR beta CDR3 regions from RNA transcripts. The HTBI primer set served for first-round RT-PCR of the TCR CDR3. TCRdb reprocessed the multiplex PCR reads via MiXCR and lists one record per CDR3 protein. The profile shows about 540,000 distinct CDR3 sequences, about 43% of them singletons. Material: peripheral blood or thyroid tissue (not recorded which). These receptors originate from a young woman with Graves' hyperthyroidism.

The chain carries TRBV7-9 and TRBJ2-7, with D unresolved. The germline CDR1 and CDR2 sequences are SEHNR and FQNEAQ (reference sequence). The CDR3 contains 13 residues. The V and J ends lost 5 bases and 6 bases respectively, with 14 bases between them. CDR3 bases: TGTGCCAGCAGCGTACCCGACCGGGCCGAGCAGTACTTC. As protein: CASSVPDRAEQYF.

In this sample, this clonotype turned up many times. The chain is built from TRBV7-8 and TRBJ1-3; tentative D call: TRBD1 (6 bases). Germline V gene data show CDR1 as SGHVS and CDR2 as FQNEAQ. The CDR3 sequence is 14 residues long. Trimming removed 4 bases from V and 4 bases from J, with 11 bases in between. CDR3 sequence reads: CASSSAGQGNTIYF. In DNA form, the CDR3 reads TGTGCCAGCAGCTCCGCCGGACAGGGAAACACCATATATTTT. Based on the CDR3 plus reference TRBV7-8 and TRBJ1-3, the full variable domain is GAGVSQSPRYKVAKRGQDVALRCDPISGHVSLFWYQQALGQGPEFLTYFQNEAQLDKSGLPSDRFFAERPEGSVSTLKIQRTQQEDSAVYLCASSSAGQGNTIYFGEGSWLTVV.

CDR3 sequence reads: CASSLSGGSGNTIYF. The CDR3 nucleotides are TGTGCCAGCAGCTTGTCGGGGGGCTCTGGAAACACCATATATTTT. The gene calls are TRBV7-3 and TRBJ1-3; TRBD1 might be the D (5 bases). The CDR3 sequence is 15 residues long. V lost 3 bases and J lost 0, with 9 bases in between. Germline CDR1 reads SGHTA; CDR2 reads FQGTGA.

With respect to this clonotype: A read error may produce the germline difference seen at one junction end. The chain links TRBV29-1 to TRBJ1-2; D is ambiguous. CDR3 length: 16 amino acids. CDR1 SQVTM and CDR2 ANQGSEA come from the germline V gene. CDR3 nucleotide sequence: TGCAGCGTTGAAACCCCCCTCGCGGAGGATAGCTATGGCCACACCTTC. This codes for CSVETPLAEDSYGHTF.

This clonotype was found a few times. J is TRBJ2-5 and V is TRBV20-1, with D unclear. The CDR3 loop spans 13 amino acids. Germline V gene data show CDR1 as DFQATT and CDR2 as SNEGSKA (reference sequence). Between the trimmed V and J ends, which lost 1 base and 1 base, there was a span of 7 bases. CDR3 bases: TGCAGTGCTAGAGGGACCCTCCAAGAGACCCAGTACTTC. As protein: CSARGTLQETQYF.

V and J are TRBV10-3 and TRBJ1-5, with D unresolved. Trimming left V 1 base short and J 2 bases short, with 9 bases between. CDR1 and CDR2 (germline): ENHRY, SYGVKD. CDR3 length equals 15 residues. This chain's CDR3 is CAISEFLEGNQPQHF. CDR3 DNA: TGTGCCATCAGTGAGTTTCTGGAGGGCAATCAGCCCCAGCATTTT.

The chain employs TRBV7-4 and TRBJ1-1; D possibly corresponds to TRBD1 (5 bases). The CDR3 contains 14 residues. V was shortened by 5 bases and J by 1 base, with 11 bases between the two germline ends. In germline, CDR1 is SGHVT, CDR2 SQSDAQ. CDR3 protein: CASSRDGKNTEAFF. The DNA for the CDR3 is TGTGCCAGCAGCCGGGACGGTAAGAACACTGAAGCTTTCTTT.

This clonotype has just one count. The chain employs TRBV24-1 and TRBJ2-7, with a possible D match to TRBD1 (8 bases). Germline loops: CDR1 KGHDR, CDR2 SFDVKD. V was pared by 7 bases and J by 7 bases, with 19 bases between. CDR3 length: 14 amino acids. This chain's CDR3 is CATSGGTDRVEQYF. CDR3 in DNA: TGTGCCACCAGCGGGGGGACGGACAGGGTTGAGCAGTACTTC.

This clonotype was recorded many times. The chain recombines TRBV10-3 with TRBJ1-5; TRBD1 is a possible D gene (6 bases). V was trimmed by 0 bases and J by 6 bases, leaving 15 bases between them. The CDR3 consists of 16 residues. Germline assignment: CDR1 ENHRY and CDR2 SYGVKD. The DNA for the CDR3 is TGTGCCATCAGTGAGTCGGGGGCCGGGTCGGCTCAGCCCCAGCATTTT. It translates to CAISESGAGSAQPQHF.

The chain joins TRBV15 to TRBJ1-1; D gene unclear. The CDR3 spans 14 residues. Trimming pared 3 bases from V and 2 bases from J, leaving 10 bases between. CDR1 and CDR2 from the germline V gene are LNHNV and YYDKDF (reference sequence). The CDR3 loop reads CATSSWTTNTEAFF. CDR3 DNA: TGTGCCACCAGCAGCTGGACCACTAACACTGAAGCTTTCTTT.

The chain joins TRBV20-1 to TRBJ1-4; 8 bases fit TRBD1. With 3 bases clipped from V and 8 bases from J, the junction kept 8 bases outside the gene matches. This CDR3 is 14 amino acids long. Germline V gives CDR1 DFQATT, CDR2 SNEGSKA (reference sequence). Here the CDR3 DNA reads TGCAGTGCTAGGAATCAGGGGGCTGGAGAAAAACTGTTTTTT. Amino acid sequence: CSARNQGAGEKLFF.

This clonotype was seen only a few times. The chain combines TRBV7-9 with TRBJ1-2, with TRBD1 matching over 7 bases. Germline-derived CDR1 and CDR2 are SEHNR and FQNEAQ (reference sequence). V lost 5 bases, J lost 3 bases, and 15 bases stayed unmatched. The CDR3 is 17 amino acids. Here the CDR3 reads CASSPLTGTDLHYGYTF. The CDR3, as DNA: TGTGCCAGCAGCCCCCTCACCGGGACAGACCTCCACTATGGCTACACCTTC. Together with reference TRBV7-9 and TRBJ1-2, the CDR3 gives the full variable domain: DTGVSQNPRHKITKRGQNVTFRCDPISEHNRLYWYRQTLGQGPEFLTYFQNEAQLEKSRLLSDRFSAERPKGSFSTLEIQRTEQGDSAMYLCASSPLTGTDLHYGYTFGSGTRLTVV.

CDR3 bases: TGCGCCAGCAGCTTGACAGGGGGCGTCGGGGTAGCTTTCTTT. Residues: CASSLTGGVGVAFF. The gene calls are TRBV5-1 and TRBJ1-1; 9 bases align to TRBD1. CDR1 is SGHRS, CDR2 YFSETQ, per germline. The V gene end was trimmed by 1 base and the J gene end by 10 bases; junction bases not matched to a gene: 8. The length of the CDR3 is 14 residues. Using reference TRBV5-1 and TRBJ1-1 for the parts outside the CDR3, the full variable domain is KAGVTQTPRYLIKTRGQQVTLSCSPISGHRSVSWYQQTPGQGLQFLFEYFSETQRNKGNFPGRFSGRQFSNSRSEMNVSTLELGDSALYLCASSLTGGVGVAFFGQGTRLTVV.

The chain has TRBV2 and TRBJ2-7, with a weak D call TRBD2 (6 bases). V lost 5 bases and J 4 bases, leaving 24 bases between the germline ends. The germline gives CDR1 SNHLY, CDR2 FYNNEI. This CDR3 has 17 amino acids. CDR3 sequence (DNA): TGTGCCAGCAGTTTAAATAGGCGGGGTTCGTTATTTTACGAGCAGTACTTC. It specifies CASSLNRRGSLFYEQYF.

V usage is TRBV10-3 and J usage is TRBJ1-2, with TRBD1 identical over 7 bases. Germline V gene sequence: CDR1 ENHRY, CDR2 SYGVKD. The V gene end was trimmed by 10 bases and the J gene end by 4 bases; junction bases not matched to a gene: 9. The CDR3 sequence is 13 residues long. CDR3 sequence reads: CATTRDSPYGYTF. CDR3 sequence (DNA): TGTGCCACCACACGGGACAGCCCCTATGGCTACACCTTC.

The V gene is TRBV7-9, the J gene TRBJ2-7; tentative D call: TRBD1 (6 bases). The J call may be faulty, since TRBJ2-1 better matches the DNA end. Per germline, CDR1 SEHNR and CDR2 FQNEAQ (reference sequence). This CDR3 has 13 amino acids. CDR3 residues: CASSPPRGHEQFF. The DNA of the CDR3 is TGTGCCAGCTCACCACCCAGGGGCCATGAGCAGTTCTTC.

J is TRBJ1-2 and V is TRBV6-2 or TRBV6-3; a possible D gene is TRBD1 (6 bases). CDR1 and CDR2 (germline): MNHEY, SVGEGT. CDR3 size: 14 residues. V was pared by 0 bases and J by 6 bases, with 11 bases between. The CDR3 DNA reads as TGTGCCAGCAGTTACTCCGCGGGGGCGCATGGCTACACCTTC. It codes for CASSYSAGAHGYTF.

The rearrangement uses TRBV7-3 and TRBJ1-1; D gene uncertain. V was cut by 0 bases and J by 12 bases, with 14 bases left in between. The CDR3 is 13 amino acids. The germline CDR1 and CDR2 sequences are SGHTA and FQGTGA. In DNA form, the CDR3 reads TGTGCCAGCAGCTTAACCCCAACGGGGATGACTTTCTTT. Residues: CASSLTPTGMTFF.

The sample holds one count of this clonotype. The junction does not match germline at one end; this may be a read error. The chain employs TRBV6-1 and TRBJ2-5; D may match TRBD1 or TRBD2 (5 bases each). The CDR3 covers 10 residues. The germline V gene has CDR1 MNHNS and CDR2 SASEGT. The DNA of the CDR3 is TGTGCCATCAGGGAAGCCCGGACTGCCTTC. Its translation is CAIREARTAF.

This clonotype came up a few times. This sequence joins TRBV7-9 and TRBJ2-2; TRBD1 might be the D (5 bases). Germline V lookup: CDR1 SEHNR, CDR2 FQNEAQ (reference sequence). Trimming removed 5 bases from V and 7 bases from J, with 14 bases in between. The CDR3 runs 14 residues. The CDR3 coding sequence is TGTGCCAGCAGCATGTGGACCGGACACGGGGAGCTGTTTTTT. Residues: CASSMWTGHGELFF.

About this clonotype: Its ends do not fully match the called genes, so a read error is possible. This chain joins TRBV19 and TRBJ1-5, with no clear D. Per germline, CDR1 LNHDA and CDR2 SQIVND (reference sequence). The CDR3 extends over 15 amino acids. The CDR3 reads CASSIEGYSNQPPHF. CDR3 bases: TGTGCCAGTAGTATAGAAGGATATAGCAATCAGCCCCCGCATTTT.

The chain uses TRBV7-9 and TRBJ1-4; 9 positions agree with TRBD1. This CDR3 is 16 amino acids long. J lost 7 bases, V lost 4 bases, and 10 bases had no gene match. Germline V gene sequence: CDR1 SEHNR, CDR2 FQNEAQ (reference sequence). CDR3 nucleotide sequence: TGTGCCAGCAGCTCAAATCGACAGGGGGAGAGTGAAAAACTGTTTTTT. Protein: CASSSNRQGESEKLFF.

There are many counts of this clonotype. J is TRBJ1-2 and V is TRBV10-2; D is ambiguous. CDR3 length equals 13 residues. V was shortened by 3 bases and J by 0 bases, with 5 bases between the two germline ends. CDR1 is WSHSY and CDR2 is SAAADI in the germline V gene. The CDR3 DNA reads as TGCGCCAGCAGTGACTCAGCTAACTATGGCTACACCTTC. Its translation is CASSDSANYGYTF.

The chain has TRBV20-1 and TRBJ2-5; D is possibly TRBD2 (6 bases). Gene TRBJ2-7 matches the end of the DNA better, so the J call may be wrong. The CDR3 has 14 residues. Germline CDR1 and CDR2: DFQATT and SNEGSKA (reference sequence). CDR3 sequence: CSAREPQSGFEQYF. The CDR3 DNA sequence: TGCAGTGCTAGAGAACCCCAAAGCGGGTTCGAGCAGTACTTC.

This rearrangement joins TRBV9 to TRBJ1-4; 8 bases map to TRBD1. Trimming at V came to 3 bases and at J to 6 bases, leaving 4 bases not matched to a gene. The V gene's germline CDR1 is SGDLS and CDR2 YYNGEE. The CDR3 has 14 residues. CDR3: CASSAQGADEKLFF. The CDR3 DNA reads as TGTGCCAGCAGCGCTCAGGGGGCGGATGAAAAACTGTTTTTT.